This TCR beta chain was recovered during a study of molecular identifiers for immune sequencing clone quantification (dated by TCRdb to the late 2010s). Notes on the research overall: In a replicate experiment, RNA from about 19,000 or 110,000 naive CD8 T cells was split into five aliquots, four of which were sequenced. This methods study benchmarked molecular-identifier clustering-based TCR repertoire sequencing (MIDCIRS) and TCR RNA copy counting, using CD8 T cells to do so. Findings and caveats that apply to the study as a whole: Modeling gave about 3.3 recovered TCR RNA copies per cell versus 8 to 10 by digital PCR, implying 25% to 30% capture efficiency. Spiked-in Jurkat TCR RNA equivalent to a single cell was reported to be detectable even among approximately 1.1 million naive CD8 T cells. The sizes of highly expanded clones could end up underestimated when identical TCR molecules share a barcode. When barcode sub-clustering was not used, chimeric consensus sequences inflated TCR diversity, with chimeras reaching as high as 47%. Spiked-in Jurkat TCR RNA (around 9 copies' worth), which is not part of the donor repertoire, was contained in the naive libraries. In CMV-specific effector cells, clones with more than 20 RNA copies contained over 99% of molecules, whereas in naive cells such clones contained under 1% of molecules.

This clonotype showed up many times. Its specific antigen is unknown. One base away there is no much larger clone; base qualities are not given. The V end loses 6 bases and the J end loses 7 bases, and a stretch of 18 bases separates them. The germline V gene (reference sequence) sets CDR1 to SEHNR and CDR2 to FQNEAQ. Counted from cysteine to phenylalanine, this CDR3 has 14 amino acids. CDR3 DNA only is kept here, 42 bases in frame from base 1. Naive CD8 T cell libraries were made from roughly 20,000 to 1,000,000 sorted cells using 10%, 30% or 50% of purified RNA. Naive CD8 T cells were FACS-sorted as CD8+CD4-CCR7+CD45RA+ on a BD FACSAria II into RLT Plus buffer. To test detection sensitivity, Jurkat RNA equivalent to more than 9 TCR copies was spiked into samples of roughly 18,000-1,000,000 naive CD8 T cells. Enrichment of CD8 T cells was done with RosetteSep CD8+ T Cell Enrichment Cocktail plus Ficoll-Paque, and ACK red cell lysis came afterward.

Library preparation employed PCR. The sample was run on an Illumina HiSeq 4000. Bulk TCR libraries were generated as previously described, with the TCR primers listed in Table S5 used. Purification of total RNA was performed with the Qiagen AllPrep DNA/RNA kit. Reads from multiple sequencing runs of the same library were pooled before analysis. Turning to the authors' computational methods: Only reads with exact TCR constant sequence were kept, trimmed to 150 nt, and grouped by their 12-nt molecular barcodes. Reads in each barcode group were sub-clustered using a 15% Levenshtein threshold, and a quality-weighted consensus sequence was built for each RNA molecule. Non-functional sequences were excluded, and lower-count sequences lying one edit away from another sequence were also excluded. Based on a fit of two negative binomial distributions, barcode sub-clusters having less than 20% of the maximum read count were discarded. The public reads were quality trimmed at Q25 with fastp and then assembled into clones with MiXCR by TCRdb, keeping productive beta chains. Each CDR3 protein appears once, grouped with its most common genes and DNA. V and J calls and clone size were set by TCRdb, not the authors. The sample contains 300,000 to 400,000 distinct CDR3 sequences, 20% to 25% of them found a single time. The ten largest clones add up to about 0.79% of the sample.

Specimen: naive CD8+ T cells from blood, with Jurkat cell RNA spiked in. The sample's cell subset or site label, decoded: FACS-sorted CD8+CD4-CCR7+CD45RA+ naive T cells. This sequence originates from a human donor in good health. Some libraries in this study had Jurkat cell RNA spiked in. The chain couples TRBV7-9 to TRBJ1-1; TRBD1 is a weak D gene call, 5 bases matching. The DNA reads TGTGCCAGCAGTCTAGATGGGGCGCGAAATGAAGCTTTCTTT. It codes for CASSLDGARNEAFF.